The 12 T cell receptor beta chains below come from one sample, sequenced in a study of T cell changes during pregnancy in multiple sclerosis. Using immunoSEQ multiplex PCR, the repertoire was profiled, and TCRdb retains in-frame clones only, with some absent. The table lists about 44,000 clones, 95% to 96% of them singletons. The sample was peripheral blood, taken in the second trimester of pregnancy. These receptors came from a female donor with multiple sclerosis, enrolled in a pregnancy study.

This clone appeared once. The chain has TRBV14 and TRBJ2-1; no clear D. The germline CDR1 and CDR2 sequences are SGHDN and FVKESK. This CDR3 is built from 12 residues. Trimming shortened V by 0 bases and J by 8 bases, and 5 bases separated the two germline ends. This CDR3 reads CASSQEGYEQFF. The CDR3 bases are TGTGCCAGCAGCCAAGAGGGCTATGAGCAGTTCTTC.

This sequence joins TRBV5-1 and TRBJ2-7, with D possibly TRBD2 on 6 matching bases. Germline V gene data show CDR1 as SGHRS and CDR2 as YFSETQ. Trimming left V 0 bases short and J 2 bases short, with 9 bases between. The CDR3 loop spans 14 amino acids. The chain's CDR3 is CASSLGTNTYEQYF. CDR3 bases: TGCGCCAGCAGCTTGGGGACTAATACCTACGAGCAGTACTTC.

The J gene is TRBJ2-7, the V gene TRBV6-5; D might be TRBD2 (5 bases). CDR3 length: 16 amino acids. In germline, CDR1 is MNHEY, CDR2 SVGAGI. Trimming left V 0 bases short and J 6 bases short, with 18 bases between. CDR3 protein: CASSYSREPGWSEQYF. The CDR3 DNA reads as TGTGCCAGCAGTTACTCGAGGGAGCCCGGTTGGAGCGAGCAGTACTTC.

CDR3 residues: CASSVSDQGQQPQHF. CDR3 bases: TGTGCCAGCAGCGTAAGTGATCAGGGCCAGCAGCCCCAGCATTTT. The chain joins TRBV9 to TRBJ1-5, with D tentatively TRBD1 (5 bases). The CDR3 contains 15 residues. Germline V gene data show CDR1 as SGDLS and CDR2 as YYNGEE. The germline V and J ends were trimmed by 1 base and 7 bases, with 15 bases remaining between them.

The chain is built from TRBV18 and TRBJ1-1; TRBD1 is a possible D gene (5 bases). Between the trimmed V and J ends, which lost 2 bases and 2 bases, there was a span of 9 bases. Germline V gives CDR1 KGHSH, CDR2 LQKENI. The CDR3 contains 14 residues. The CDR3 is CASSPAGINTEAFF. Written as DNA, the CDR3 is TGTGCCAGCTCACCAGCAGGGATTAACACTGAAGCTTTCTTT. The variable domain in full, with the rest retrieved from reference TRBV18 and TRBJ1-1, is NAGVMQNPRHLVRRRGQEARLRCSPMKGHSHVYWYRQLPEEGLKFMVYLQKENIIDESGMPKERFSAEFPKEGPSILRIQQVVRGDSAAYFCASSPAGINTEAFFGQGTRLTVV.

The genes are TRBV4-2 and TRBJ2-1, with 8 bases matching TRBD2. CDR1 is LGHNA and CDR2 is YNFKEQ in the germline V gene. Unmatched junction bases numbered 6, after V lost 0 bases and J lost 2 bases. CDR3 size: 17 residues. CDR3 protein: CASSQEISGGTYNEQFF. CDR3 DNA: TGTGCCAGCAGCCAAGAAATAAGCGGGGGTACCTACAATGAGCAGTTCTTC.

This rearrangement joins TRBV7-2 to TRBJ1-1; D gene uncertain. Germline V gives CDR1 SGHTA, CDR2 FQGNSA. V lost 1 base and J 8 bases, leaving 14 bases between the germline ends. The CDR3 has 14 residues. The CDR3 region has the DNA TGTGCCAGCAGCTTAGATTCGCGGGTTTCGGAAGCTTTCTTT. Residues: CASSLDSRVSEAFF. The full variable domain, with the rest looked up from reference TRBV7-2 and TRBJ1-1, is GAGVSQSPSNKVTEKGKDVELRCDPISGHTALYWYRQSLGQGLEFLIYFQGNSAPDKSGLPSDRFSAERTGGSVSTLTIQRTQQEDSAVYLCASSLDSRVSEAFFGQGTRLTVV.

V and J are TRBV4-1 and TRBJ2-5; possible D gene TRBD2, 5 bases. V was trimmed by 3 bases and J by 7 bases, leaving 21 bases between them. The CDR3 is 16 residues long. Germline values: CDR1 MGHRA, CDR2 YSYEKL. CDR3 DNA: TGCGCCAGCAGCCAGGCCCCCACCCGCGAGGGTGGGACCCAGTACTTC. The encoded protein is CASSQAPTREGGTQYF.

The chain combines TRBV27 with TRBJ2-2; D remains unclear. V gave up 5 bases and J gave up 6 bases, with 25 bases separating them. Germline assignment: CDR1 MNHEY and CDR2 SMNVEV (reference sequence). The CDR3 sequence is 18 residues long. CDR3 loop: CASSLPHSSMPLSGELFF. CDR3 sequence (DNA): TGTGCCAGCAGTCTACCCCACTCGAGTATGCCCTTGTCCGGGGAGCTGTTTTTT.

CDR3 bases: TGCGCCAGCAGCTTGGGACTAGCGGGGATGACAGATACGCAGTATTTT. Its translation is CASSLGLAGMTDTQYF. The V call is TRBV5-1, the J call TRBJ2-3, with 11 bases aligning to TRBD2. The CDR3 sequence is 16 residues long. CDR1 is SGHRS and CDR2 is YFSETQ in the germline V gene. With V trimmed by 0 bases and J by 3 bases, 3 bases remained unmatched. Together with reference TRBV5-1 and TRBJ2-3, the CDR3 gives the full variable domain: KAGVTQTPRYLIKTRGQQVTLSCSPISGHRSVSWYQQTPGQGLQFLFEYFSETQRNKGNFPGRFSGRQFSNSRSEMNVSTLELGDSALYLCASSLGLAGMTDTQYFGPGTRLTVL.

This clone appeared a single time. This sequence joins TRBV9 and TRBJ2-5; TRBD1 is a possible D gene (5 bases). The CDR3 consists of 16 residues. The V gene's germline CDR1 is SGDLS and CDR2 YYNGEE. V lost 4 bases to trimming and J lost 1 base, with 17 bases between them. DNA for the CDR3: TGTGCCAGCAGCCCCTTCGGGTTAGGGGCCCAAGAGACCCAGTACTTC. This sequence encodes CASSPFGLGAQETQYF.

The chain employs TRBV20-1 and TRBJ2-1; D not resolved. Between the trimmed V and J ends, which lost 6 bases and 8 bases, there was a span of 8 bases. Germline V gene sequence: CDR1 DFQATT, CDR2 SNEGSKA (reference sequence). The CDR3 consists of 10 residues. CDR3: CSAEMYEQFF. In DNA form, the CDR3 reads TGCAGTGCCGAGATGTATGAGCAGTTCTTC.